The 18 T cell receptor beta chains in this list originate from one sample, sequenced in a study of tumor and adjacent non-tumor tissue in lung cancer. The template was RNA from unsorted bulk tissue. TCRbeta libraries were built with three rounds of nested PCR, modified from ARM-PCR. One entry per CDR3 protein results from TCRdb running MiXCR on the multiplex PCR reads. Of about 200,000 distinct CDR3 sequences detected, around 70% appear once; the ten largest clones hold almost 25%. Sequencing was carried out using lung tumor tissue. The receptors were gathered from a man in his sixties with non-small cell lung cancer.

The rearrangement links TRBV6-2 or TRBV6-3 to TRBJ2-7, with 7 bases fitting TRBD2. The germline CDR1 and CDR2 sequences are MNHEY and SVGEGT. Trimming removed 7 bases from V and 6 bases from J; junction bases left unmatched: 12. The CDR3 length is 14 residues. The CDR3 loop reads CASNSPLASCEQYF. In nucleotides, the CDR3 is TGTGCCAGCAATTCCCCACTAGCGTCATGCGAGCAGTACTTC.

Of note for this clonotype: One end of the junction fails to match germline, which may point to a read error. CDR3 sequence (DNA): TGTGCCAGGAGCTCGACTAGGTGGGATGGGGAGACCCAGTACTTC. Its translation: CARSSTRWDGETQYF. The chain has TRBV11-3 and TRBJ2-5, with a weak D call TRBD2 (6 bases). Germline CDR1 SGHNT, CDR2 YENEEA. The CDR3 consists of 15 residues. Based on the CDR3 plus reference TRBV11-3 and TRBJ2-5, the full variable domain is EAGVVQSPRYKIIEKKQPVAFWCNPISGHNTLYWYLQNLGQGPELLIRYENEEAVDDSQLPKDRFSAERLKGVDSTLKIQPAELGDSAVYLCARSSTRWDGETQYFGPGTRLLVL.

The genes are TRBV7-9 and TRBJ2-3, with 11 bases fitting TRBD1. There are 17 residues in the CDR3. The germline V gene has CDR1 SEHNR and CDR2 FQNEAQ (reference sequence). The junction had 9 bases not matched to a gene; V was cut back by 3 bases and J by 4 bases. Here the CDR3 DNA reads TGTGCCAGCAGCTTTCCTCCCGGGACAGGGGGGTCAGATACGCAGTATTTT. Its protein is CASSFPPGTGGSDTQYF. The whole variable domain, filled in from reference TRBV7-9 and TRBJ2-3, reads DTGVSQNPRHKITKRGQNVTFRCDPISEHNRLYWYRQTLGQGPEFLTYFQNEAQLEKSRLLSDRFSAERPKGSFSTLEIQRTEQGDSAMYLCASSFPPGTGGSDTQYFGPGTRLTVL.

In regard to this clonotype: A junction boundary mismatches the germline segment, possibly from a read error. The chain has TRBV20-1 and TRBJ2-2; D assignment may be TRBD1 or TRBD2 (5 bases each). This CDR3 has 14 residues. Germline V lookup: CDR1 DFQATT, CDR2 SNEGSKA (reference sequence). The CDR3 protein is CSARDILRTGDLFF. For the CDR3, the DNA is TGCAGTGCTAGAGATATACTTCGGACTGGGGACCTGTTTTTT.

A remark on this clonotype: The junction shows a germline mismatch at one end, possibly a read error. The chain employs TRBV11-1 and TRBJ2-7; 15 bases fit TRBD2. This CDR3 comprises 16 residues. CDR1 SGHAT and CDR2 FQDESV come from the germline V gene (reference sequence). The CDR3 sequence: CAGSLGTSGGSHEQYF. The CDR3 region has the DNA TGTGCCGGCAGCCTGGGGACTAGCGGGGGGTCACACGAGCAGTACTTC. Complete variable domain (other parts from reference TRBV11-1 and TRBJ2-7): EAEVAQSPRYKITEKSQAVAFWCDPISGHATLYWYRQILGQGPELLVQFQDESVVDDSQLPKDRFSAERLKGVDSTLKIQPAELGDSAMYLCAGSLGTSGGSHEQYFGPGTRLTVT.

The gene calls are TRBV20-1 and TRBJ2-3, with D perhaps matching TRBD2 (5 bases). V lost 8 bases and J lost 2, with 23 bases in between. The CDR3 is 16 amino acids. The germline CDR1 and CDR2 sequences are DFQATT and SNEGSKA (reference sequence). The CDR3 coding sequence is TGCAGTACCAACTCCCCTCGCGGAGGAGACACAGATACGCAGTATTTT. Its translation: CSTNSPRGGDTDTQYF.

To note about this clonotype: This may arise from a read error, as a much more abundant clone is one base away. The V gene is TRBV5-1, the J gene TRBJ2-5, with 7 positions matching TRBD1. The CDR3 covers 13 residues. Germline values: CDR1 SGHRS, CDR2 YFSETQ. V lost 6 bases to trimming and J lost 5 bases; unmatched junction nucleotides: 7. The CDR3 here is CASNFGRGETQYF. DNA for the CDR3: TGCGCCAGCAACTTCGGCAGGGGGGAGACCCAGTACTTC. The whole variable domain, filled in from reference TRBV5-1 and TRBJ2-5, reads KAGVTQTPRYLIKTRGQQVTLSCSPISGHRSVSWYQQTPGQGLQFLFEYFSETQRNKGNFPGRFSGRQFSNSRSEMNVSTLELGDSALYLCASNFGRGETQYFGPGTRLLVL.

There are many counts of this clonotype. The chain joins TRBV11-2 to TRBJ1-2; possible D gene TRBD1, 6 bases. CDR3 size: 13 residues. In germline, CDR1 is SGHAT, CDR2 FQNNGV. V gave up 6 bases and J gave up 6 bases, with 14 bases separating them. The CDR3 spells CASRYRQEDGYTF. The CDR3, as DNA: TGTGCCAGCAGGTACAGACAGGAGGATGGCTACACCTTC.

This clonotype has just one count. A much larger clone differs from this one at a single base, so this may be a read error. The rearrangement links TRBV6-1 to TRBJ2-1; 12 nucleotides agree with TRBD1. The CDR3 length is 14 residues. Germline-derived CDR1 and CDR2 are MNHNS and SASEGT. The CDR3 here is CASSDGTGGNEQLF. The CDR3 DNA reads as TGTGCCAGCAGTGACGGGACAGGGGGCAATGAGCAGTTATTC.

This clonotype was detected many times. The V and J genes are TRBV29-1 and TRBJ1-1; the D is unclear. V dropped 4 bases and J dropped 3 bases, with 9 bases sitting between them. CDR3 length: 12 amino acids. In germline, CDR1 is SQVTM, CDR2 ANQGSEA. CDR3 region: CSVVKRDTEAFF. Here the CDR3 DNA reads TGCAGCGTTGTTAAACGCGACACTGAAGCTTTCTTT.

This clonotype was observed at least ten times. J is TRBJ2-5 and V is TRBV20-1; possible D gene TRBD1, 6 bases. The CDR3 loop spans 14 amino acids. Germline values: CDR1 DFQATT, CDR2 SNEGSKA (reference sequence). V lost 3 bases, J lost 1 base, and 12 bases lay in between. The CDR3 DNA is TGCAGTGCTAGTGAGGGACACCGCCAAGAGACCCAGTACTTC. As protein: CSASEGHRQETQYF.

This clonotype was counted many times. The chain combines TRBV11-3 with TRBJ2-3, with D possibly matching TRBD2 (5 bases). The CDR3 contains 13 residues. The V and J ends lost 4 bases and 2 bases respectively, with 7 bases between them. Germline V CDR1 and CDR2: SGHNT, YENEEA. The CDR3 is CASSSGVTDTQYF. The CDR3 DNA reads TGTGCCAGCAGCTCCGGGGTCACAGATACGCAGTATTTT.

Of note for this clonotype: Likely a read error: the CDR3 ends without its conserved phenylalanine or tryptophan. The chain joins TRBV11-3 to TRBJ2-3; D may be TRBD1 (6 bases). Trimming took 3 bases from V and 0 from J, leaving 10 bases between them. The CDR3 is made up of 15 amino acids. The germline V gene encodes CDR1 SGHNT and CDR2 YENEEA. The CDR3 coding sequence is TGTGCCAGCAGCTTTGGGCAGGGGAGCACAGATACGCAGTATTTG. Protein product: CASSFGQGSTDTQYL.

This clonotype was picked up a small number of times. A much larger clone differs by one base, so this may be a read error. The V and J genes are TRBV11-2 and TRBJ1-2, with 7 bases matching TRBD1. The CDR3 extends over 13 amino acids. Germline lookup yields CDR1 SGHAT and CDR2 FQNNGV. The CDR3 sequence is CASSLDDRASYTF. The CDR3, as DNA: TGTGCCAGCAGCCTAGACGACAGGGCCAGCTACACCTTC.

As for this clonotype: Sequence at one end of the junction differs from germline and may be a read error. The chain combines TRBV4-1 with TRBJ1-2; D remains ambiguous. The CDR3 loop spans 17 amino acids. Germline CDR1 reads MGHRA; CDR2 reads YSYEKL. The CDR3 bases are TGCACCAGCAGCCAAGATTCTCTTCGGGATGCTAACTATGGCTACACCTTC. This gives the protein CTSSQDSLRDANYGYTF.

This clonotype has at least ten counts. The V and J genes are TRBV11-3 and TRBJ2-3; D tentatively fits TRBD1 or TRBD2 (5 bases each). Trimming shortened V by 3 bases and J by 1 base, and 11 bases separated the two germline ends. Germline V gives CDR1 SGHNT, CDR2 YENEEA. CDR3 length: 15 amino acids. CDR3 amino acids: CASSLGRVGTDTQYF. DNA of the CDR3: TGTGCCAGCAGCTTGGGGCGGGTGGGCACAGATACGCAGTATTTT.

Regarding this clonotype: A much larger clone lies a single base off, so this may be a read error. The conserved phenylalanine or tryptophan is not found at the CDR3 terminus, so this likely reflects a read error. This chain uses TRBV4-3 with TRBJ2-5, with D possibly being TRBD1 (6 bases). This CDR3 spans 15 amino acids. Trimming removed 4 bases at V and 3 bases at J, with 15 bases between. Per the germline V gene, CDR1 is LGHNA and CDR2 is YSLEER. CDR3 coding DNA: TGCGCCAGCAGCCTTTTCCCCCAGGGGAAAGAGACCCAGTACTTA. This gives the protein CASSLFPQGKETQYL.

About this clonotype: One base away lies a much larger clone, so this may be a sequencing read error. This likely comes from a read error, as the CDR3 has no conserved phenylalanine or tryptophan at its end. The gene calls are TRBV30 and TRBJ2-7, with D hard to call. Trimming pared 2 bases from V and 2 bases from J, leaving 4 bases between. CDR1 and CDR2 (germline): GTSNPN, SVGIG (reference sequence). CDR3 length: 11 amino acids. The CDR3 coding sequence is TGTGCCTGGAGTCGGGCCTACGAGCAGTACTTA. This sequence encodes CAWSRAYEQYL.